These 7 T cell receptor beta chains originate from one sample sequenced in a study of T cells in Graves' hyperthyroidism and ophthalmopathy. Amplification targeted TCR beta CDR3 regions from RNA transcripts. The primer set for the first-round RT-PCR of the TCR CDR3 was HTBI. TCRdb passed the multiplex PCR reads through MiXCR, listing each CDR3 protein once. The table records fewer than 500,000 distinct CDR3 sequences, over 12% of them present only once. Material: blood. The origin of the receptors is a young man with Graves' ophthalmopathy.

This clonotype was recorded at least ten times. The rearrangement links TRBV12-3 or TRBV12-4 to TRBJ2-1, with D tentatively TRBD2 (6 bases). V gave up 1 base and J gave up 2 bases, with 12 bases separating them. The CDR3 has 16 residues. The CDR3 here is CASSLGAGQPYNEQFF. Written as DNA, the CDR3 is TGTGCCAGCAGTTTAGGGGCGGGGCAGCCCTACAATGAGCAGTTCTTC.

This sequence joins TRBV20-1 and TRBJ2-7; D may correspond to TRBD1 or TRBD2 (5 bases each). The tail of the sequence fits TRBJ2-1 better, so the J call may be wrong. Looked up from germline, CDR1 is DFQATT and CDR2 is SNEGSKA (reference sequence). The CDR3 is 18 residues long. CDR3 coding DNA: TGCAGTGCTAGTGGGGTCGGGGCGGGTATTACCGGGTCCTACGAGCAGTTCTTC. This gives the protein CSASGVGAGITGSYEQFF.

This rearrangement joins TRBV4-1 to TRBJ2-3; 14 bases are shared with TRBD2. Germline lookup yields CDR1 MGHRA and CDR2 YSYEKL. J lost 8 bases, V lost 4 bases, and 8 bases had no gene match. This CDR3 spans 16 amino acids. The CDR3 protein is CASSLQTSGRAGTQYF. In DNA, the CDR3 is TGCGCCAGCAGCCTTCAGACTAGCGGGAGGGCGGGTACGCAGTATTTT.

This clonotype was detected only once. J is TRBJ1-1 and V is TRBV12-3 or TRBV12-4; TRBD1 agrees at 9 bases. The CDR3 sequence is 14 residues long. V dropped 6 bases and J dropped 6; count of bases not matched to a gene: 8. The CDR3 DNA follows: TGTGCCAGCAGATCATCACAGGGGGCCGCTGAAGCTTTCTTT. It is translated as CASRSSQGAAEAFF.

Many counts were recorded for this clonotype. This chain uses TRBV7-9 with TRBJ1-2; the D gene is possibly TRBD1 (5 bases). Trimming took 8 bases from V and 8 from J, leaving 18 bases between them. Germline values: CDR1 SEHNR, CDR2 FQNEAQ (reference sequence). There are 13 residues in the CDR3. CDR3 amino acids: CASGTGTPGGYTF. In DNA form, the CDR3 reads TGTGCCAGCGGGACCGGGACTCCGGGGGGCTACACCTTC.

This clonotype occurred many times. The chain couples TRBV6-6 to TRBJ1-2; D remains unclear. CDR1 is MNHNY, CDR2 SVGAGI, per germline (reference sequence). CDR3 length: 17 amino acids. V shed 0 bases and J shed 4 bases, with 18 bases lying between them. In DNA form, the CDR3 reads TGTGCCAGCAGTTACTCGGCCCCGGGAGGGATCTTCTATGGCTACACCTTC. Amino acids: CASSYSAPGGIFYGYTF.

In the case of this clonotype: A much bigger clone sits one base away, suggesting this may be a read error. The chain has TRBV4-1 and TRBJ2-7, with D unresolved. Germline V gene sequence: CDR1 MGHRA, CDR2 YSYEKL. This CDR3 comprises 12 residues. The V gene lost 4 bases and the J gene lost 7 bases, with 11 bases spanning the gap. The CDR3 bases are TGCGCCAGCAGCCGCCTGGGTGATGAGCAGTACTTC. Translating gives CASSRLGDEQYF.